This is a list of T cell receptor beta chains from one sample in a study of beta chain features in type 1 diabetes. Sequencing was performed with immunoSEQ multiplex PCR; in TCRdb, only in-frame clones are kept and a portion is missing. Among under 250,000 clones listed, around a quarter were seen once. The sequencing sample was made of central memory CD4+ T cells from blood. The receptors were gathered from a man in his thirties or forties in good health. The CDR3 runs from the conserved cysteine through the conserved F or W. A D gene is named only where the DNA matches it firmly. Clone size is not always given. Where it is, it says once, few, many or a class for expanded clones.

j_call clone_size d_call v_call cdr3_aa cdr3_nt
TRBJ2-7 NA NA TRBV11-2 CASRPGRESGEQYF TGTGCCAGCAGACCCGGCAGGGAAAGCGGCGAGCAGTACTTC
TRBJ1-1 few NA TRBV5-4 CASSSGLNTEAFF TGTGCCAGCAGCTCGGGGTTGAACACTGAAGCTTTCTTT
TRBJ2-7 NA TRBD1 TRBV7-2 CASSLGQGNTYEQYF TGTGCCAGCAGCCTGGGACAGGGCAATACCTACGAGCAGTACTTC
TRBJ1-1 NA NA TRBV15 CATSRPDSPASEAFF TGTGCCACCAGCAGACCGGACAGTCCGGCATCTGAAGCTTTCTTT
TRBJ2-6 NA TRBD1 TRBV29-1 CSVVGQGSGGANVLTF TGCAGCGTTGTGGGACAGGGGAGTGGTGGGGCCAACGTCCTGACTTTC
TRBJ2-4 NA NA TRBV30 CAWSGRTAKNIQYF TGTGCCTGGAGTGGTAGGACTGCCAAAAACATTCAGTACTTC
TRBJ2-2 few NA TRBV6-5 CASRVQGNTGELFF TGTGCCAGCAGGGTTCAGGGAAACACCGGGGAGCTGTTTTTT
TRBJ2-7 NA NA TRBV7-8 CASSFSSQYEQYF TGTGCCAGCAGCTTTAGTTCGCAATACGAGCAGTACTTC
TRBJ1-1 NA NA TRBV5-1 CASSLDPGGTEAFF TGCGCCAGCAGCTTGGACCCGGGAGGAACTGAAGCTTTCTTT
TRBJ2-3 few NA TRBV7-2 CASSLFGPGAGVTDTQYF TGTGCCAGCAGCTTATTCGGCCCGGGGGCGGGAGTTACAGATACGCAGTATTTT
TRBJ2-6 many NA TRBV10-3 CAISPSGANVLTF TGTGCCATCAGTCCCTCTGGGGCCAACGTCCTGACTTTC
TRBJ2-5 few TRBD2 TRBV7-2 CASSLASLAGGEETQYF TGTGCCAGCAGCTTAGCCTCTCTAGCGGGGGGCGAAGAGACCCAGTACTTC
TRBJ2-3 NA TRBD2 TRBV29-1 CSVAGGTSGGTDTQYF TGCAGCGTTGCAGGAGGGACTAGCGGAGGCACAGATACGCAGTATTTT
TRBJ2-6 NA NA TRBV28 CASSSPGQRSGANVLTF TGTGCCAGCAGTTCACCCGGACAGCGCTCTGGGGCCAACGTCCTGACTTTC
TRBJ2-1 NA NA TRBV7-2 CASSLDAAASYNEQFF TGTGCCAGCAGCTTAGACGCGGCTGCTTCCTACAATGAGCAGTTCTTC
TRBJ2-7 NA TRBD2 TRBV2 CATNPGLADDEQYF TGTGCCACAAATCCGGGACTAGCGGATGACGAGCAGTACTTC
TRBJ2-1 NA NA TRBV5-4 CASSLEGQFPNEQFF TGTGCCAGCAGCTTGGAAGGGCAATTCCCCAATGAGCAGTTCTTC
TRBJ2-7 NA NA TRBV30 CAWSVWGNEQYF TGTGCCTGGAGTGTATGGGGGAACGAGCAGTACTTC
TRBJ1-3 NA NA TRBV13 CASSLVGNTIYF TGTGCCAGCAGCTTAGTAGGAAACACCATATATTTT
TRBJ2-6 many NA TRBV30 CAWRGSSGANVLTF TGTGCCTGGAGGGGGAGCTCTGGGGCCAACGTCCTGACTTTC
TRBJ1-5 NA NA TRBV6-6 CASSYSSYREGQPQHF TGTGCCAGCAGTTACTCGAGTTACAGGGAGGGCCAGCCCCAGCATTTT
TRBJ2-5 NA NA TRBV5-4 CASSHPLAGETQYF TGTGCCAGCAGCCACCCCCTTGCGGGGGAGACCCAGTACTTC